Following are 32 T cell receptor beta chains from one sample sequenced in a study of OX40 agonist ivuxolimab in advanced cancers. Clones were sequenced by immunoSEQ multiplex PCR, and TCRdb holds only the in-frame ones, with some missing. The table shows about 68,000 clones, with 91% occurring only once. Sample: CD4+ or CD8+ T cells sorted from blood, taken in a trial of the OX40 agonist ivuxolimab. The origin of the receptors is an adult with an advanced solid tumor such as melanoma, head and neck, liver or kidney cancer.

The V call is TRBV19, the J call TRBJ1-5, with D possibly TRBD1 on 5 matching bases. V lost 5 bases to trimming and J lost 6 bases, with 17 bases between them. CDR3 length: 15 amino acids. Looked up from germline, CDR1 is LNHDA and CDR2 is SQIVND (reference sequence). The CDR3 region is CASSSLALGGQPQHF. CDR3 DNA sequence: TGTGCCAGTAGTTCCTTGGCGCTGGGGGGTCAGCCCCAGCATTTT.

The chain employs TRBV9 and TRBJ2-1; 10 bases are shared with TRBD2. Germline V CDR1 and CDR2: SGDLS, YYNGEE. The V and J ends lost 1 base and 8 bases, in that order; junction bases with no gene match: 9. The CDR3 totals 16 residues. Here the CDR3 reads CASSVYSGRAVDEQFF. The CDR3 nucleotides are TGTGCCAGCAGCGTATACAGCGGGAGGGCCGTGGATGAGCAGTTCTTC.

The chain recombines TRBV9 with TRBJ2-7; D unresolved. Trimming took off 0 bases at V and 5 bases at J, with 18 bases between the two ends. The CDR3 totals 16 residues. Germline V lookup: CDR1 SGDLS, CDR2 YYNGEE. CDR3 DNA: TGTGCCAGCAGCGTAGGTGTCGGGTGGTCCCGGGACGAGCAGTACTTC. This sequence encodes CASSVGVGWSRDEQYF.

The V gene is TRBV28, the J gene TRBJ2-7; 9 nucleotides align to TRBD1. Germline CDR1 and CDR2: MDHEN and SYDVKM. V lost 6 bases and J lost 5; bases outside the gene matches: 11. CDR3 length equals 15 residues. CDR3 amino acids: CASSLGGQGSHEQYF. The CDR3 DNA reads TGTGCCAGCAGCCTAGGGGGACAGGGCAGCCACGAGCAGTACTTC.

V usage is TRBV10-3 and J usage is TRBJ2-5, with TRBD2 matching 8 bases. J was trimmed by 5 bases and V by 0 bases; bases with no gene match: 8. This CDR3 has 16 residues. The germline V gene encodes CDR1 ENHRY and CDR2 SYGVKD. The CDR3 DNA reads TGTGCCATCAGTGAGTCTGGATCGGGAGGGTCGGAGACCCAGTACTTC. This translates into CAISESGSGGSETQYF.

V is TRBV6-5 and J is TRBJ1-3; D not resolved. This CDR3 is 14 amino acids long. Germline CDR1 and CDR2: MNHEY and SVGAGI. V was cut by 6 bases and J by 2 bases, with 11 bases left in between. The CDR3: CASRKTNPGNTIYF. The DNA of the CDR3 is TGTGCCAGCAGAAAAACTAATCCTGGAAACACCATATATTTT.

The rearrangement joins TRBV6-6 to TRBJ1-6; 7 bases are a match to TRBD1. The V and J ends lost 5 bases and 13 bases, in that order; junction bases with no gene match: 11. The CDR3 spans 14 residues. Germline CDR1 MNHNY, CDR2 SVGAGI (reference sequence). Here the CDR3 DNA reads TGTGCCAGCAGTACACCTGAGACAGGGAGTCCCCTCCACTTT. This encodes CASSTPETGSPLHF.

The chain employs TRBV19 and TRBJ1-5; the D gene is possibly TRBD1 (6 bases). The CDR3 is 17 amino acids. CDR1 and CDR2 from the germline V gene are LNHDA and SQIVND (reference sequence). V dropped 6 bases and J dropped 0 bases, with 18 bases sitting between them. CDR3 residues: CASRKRTDGHSNQPQHF. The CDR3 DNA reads TGTGCCAGTAGGAAACGGACAGACGGTCATAGCAATCAGCCCCAGCATTTT.

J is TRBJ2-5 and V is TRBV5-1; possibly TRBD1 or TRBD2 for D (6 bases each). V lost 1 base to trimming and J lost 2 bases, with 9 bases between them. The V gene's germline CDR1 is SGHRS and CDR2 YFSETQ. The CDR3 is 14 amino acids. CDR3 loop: CASSLPGAQETQYF. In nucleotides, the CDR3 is TGCGCCAGCAGCTTGCCGGGGGCGCAAGAGACCCAGTACTTC.

The CDR3 DNA follows: TGCGCCAGCAGCTTGTACAGCAATCAGCCCCAGCATTTT. It specifies CASSLYSNQPQHF. The chain employs TRBV5-1 and TRBJ1-5; D is uncertain. V lost 1 base, J lost 1 base, and 3 bases lay in between. The CDR3 is 13 amino acids. The germline gives CDR1 SGHRS, CDR2 YFSETQ.

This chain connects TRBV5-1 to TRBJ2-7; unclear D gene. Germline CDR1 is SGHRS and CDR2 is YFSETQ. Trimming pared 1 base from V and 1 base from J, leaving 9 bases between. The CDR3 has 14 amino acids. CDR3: CASSLSGDSYEQYF. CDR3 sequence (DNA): TGCGCCAGCAGCTTGAGTGGAGATTCCTACGAGCAGTACTTC.

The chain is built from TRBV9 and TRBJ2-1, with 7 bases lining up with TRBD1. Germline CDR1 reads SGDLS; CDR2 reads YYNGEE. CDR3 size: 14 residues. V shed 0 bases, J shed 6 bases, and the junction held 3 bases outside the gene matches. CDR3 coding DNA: TGTGCCAGCAGCGTAGTGGGACAGTCCAATGAGCAGTTCTTC. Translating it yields CASSVVGQSNEQFF.

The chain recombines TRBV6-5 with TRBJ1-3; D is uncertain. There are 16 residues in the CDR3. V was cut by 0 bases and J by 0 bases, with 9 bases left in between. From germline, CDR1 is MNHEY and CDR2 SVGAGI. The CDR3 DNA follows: TGTGCCAGCAGTTACTCGCGGGCCAGCTCTGGAAACACCATATATTTT. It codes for CASSYSRASSGNTIYF.

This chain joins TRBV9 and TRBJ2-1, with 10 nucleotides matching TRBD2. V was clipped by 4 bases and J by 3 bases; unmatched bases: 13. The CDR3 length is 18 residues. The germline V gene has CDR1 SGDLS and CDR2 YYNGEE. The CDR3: CASSIGLAGVASYNEQFF. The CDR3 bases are TGTGCCAGCAGCATAGGTCTAGCGGGAGTTGCCAGCTACAATGAGCAGTTCTTC.

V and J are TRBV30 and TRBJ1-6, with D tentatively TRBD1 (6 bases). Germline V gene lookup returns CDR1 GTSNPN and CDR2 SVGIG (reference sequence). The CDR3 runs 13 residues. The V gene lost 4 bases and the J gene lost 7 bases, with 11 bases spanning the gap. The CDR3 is CAWTLGANSPLHF. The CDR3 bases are TGTGCCTGGACCCTGGGGGCGAATTCACCCCTCCACTTT.

Written as DNA, the CDR3 is TGTGCCAGCAGTCACAGACAGGGTACAGCTTTCTTT. Translating it yields CASSHRQGTAFF. This chain links TRBV27 with TRBJ1-1; TRBD1 aligns across 7 bases. The V segment lost 5 bases and the J segment 10 bases; nucleotides outside the gene matches: 7. From germline, CDR1 is MNHEY and CDR2 SMNVEV (reference sequence). The CDR3 covers 12 residues.

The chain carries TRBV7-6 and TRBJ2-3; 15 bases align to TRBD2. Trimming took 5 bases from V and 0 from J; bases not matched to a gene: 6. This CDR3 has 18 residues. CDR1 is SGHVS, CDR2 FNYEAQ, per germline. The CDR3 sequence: CASSTRTSGRVSTDTQYF. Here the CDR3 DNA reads TGTGCCAGCAGCACCCGGACTAGCGGGAGGGTTAGCACAGATACGCAGTATTTT.

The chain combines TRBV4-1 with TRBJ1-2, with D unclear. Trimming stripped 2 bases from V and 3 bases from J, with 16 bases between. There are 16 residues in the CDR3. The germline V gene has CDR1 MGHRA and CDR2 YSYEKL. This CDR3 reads CASSQPPRGSDYGYTF. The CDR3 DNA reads TGCGCCAGCAGCCAACCCCCGCGGGGTTCGGACTATGGCTACACCTTC.

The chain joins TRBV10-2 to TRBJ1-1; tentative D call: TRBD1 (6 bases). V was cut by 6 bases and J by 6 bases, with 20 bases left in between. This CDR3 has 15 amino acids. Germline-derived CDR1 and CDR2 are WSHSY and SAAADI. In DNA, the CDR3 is TGCGCCAGCAGGGGAGCACAGGGAAGGTTCTCTGAAGCTTTCTTT. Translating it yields CASRGAQGRFSEAFF.

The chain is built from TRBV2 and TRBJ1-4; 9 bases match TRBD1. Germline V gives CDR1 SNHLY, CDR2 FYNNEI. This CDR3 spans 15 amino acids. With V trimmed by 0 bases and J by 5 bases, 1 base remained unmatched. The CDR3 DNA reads TGTGCCAGCAGTGAAGCAGGGACAGGGAATGAAAAACTGTTTTTT. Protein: CASSEAGTGNEKLFF.

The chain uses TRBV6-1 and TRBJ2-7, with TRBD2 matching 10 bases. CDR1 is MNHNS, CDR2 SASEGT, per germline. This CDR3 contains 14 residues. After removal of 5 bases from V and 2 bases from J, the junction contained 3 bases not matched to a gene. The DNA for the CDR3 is TGTGCCAGCAGTCCGAGCGGGAGGGCCTACGAGCAGTACTTC. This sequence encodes CASSPSGRAYEQYF.

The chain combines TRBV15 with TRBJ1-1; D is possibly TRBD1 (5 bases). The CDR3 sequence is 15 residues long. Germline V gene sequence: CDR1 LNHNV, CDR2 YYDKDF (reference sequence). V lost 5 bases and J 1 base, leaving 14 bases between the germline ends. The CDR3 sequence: CATSVPGPGNTEAFF. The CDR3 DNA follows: TGTGCCACCAGCGTCCCAGGGCCGGGGAACACTGAAGCTTTCTTT.

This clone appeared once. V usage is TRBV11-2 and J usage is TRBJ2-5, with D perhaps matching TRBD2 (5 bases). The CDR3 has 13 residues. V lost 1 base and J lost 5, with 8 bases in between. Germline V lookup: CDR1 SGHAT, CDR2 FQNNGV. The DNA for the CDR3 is TGTGCCAGCAGCTTAGTAGGCGGGGAGACCCAGTACTTC. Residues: CASSLVGGETQYF.

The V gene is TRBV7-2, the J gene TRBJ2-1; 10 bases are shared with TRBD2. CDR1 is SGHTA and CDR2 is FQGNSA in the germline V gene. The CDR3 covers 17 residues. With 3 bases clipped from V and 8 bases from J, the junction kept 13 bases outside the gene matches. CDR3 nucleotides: TGTGCCAGCAGCTTGACCTTAACTAGCGGGAATGTGTATGAGCAGTTCTTC. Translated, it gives CASSLTLTSGNVYEQFF. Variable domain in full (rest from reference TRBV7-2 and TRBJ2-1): GAGVSQSPSNKVTEKGKDVELRCDPISGHTALYWYRQSLGQGLEFLIYFQGNSAPDKSGLPSDRFSAERTGGSVSTLTIQRTQQEDSAVYLCASSLTLTSGNVYEQFFGPGTRLTVL.

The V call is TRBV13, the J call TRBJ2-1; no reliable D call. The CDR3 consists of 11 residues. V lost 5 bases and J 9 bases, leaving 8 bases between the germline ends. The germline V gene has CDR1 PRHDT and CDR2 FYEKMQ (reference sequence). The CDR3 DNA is TGTGCCAGCAGCGCCGTCGGTGAGCAGTTCTTC. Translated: CASSAVGEQFF.

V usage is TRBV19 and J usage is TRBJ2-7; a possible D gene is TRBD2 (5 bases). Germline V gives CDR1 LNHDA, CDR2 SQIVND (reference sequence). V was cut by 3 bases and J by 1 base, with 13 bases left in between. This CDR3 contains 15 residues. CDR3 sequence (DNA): TGTGCCAGTAGTATTTTTCCCGGGAATTCCTACGAGCAGTACTTC. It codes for CASSIFPGNSYEQYF.

CDR3 sequence reads: CASSGYRPSSYNEQFF. DNA for the CDR3: TGTGCCAGCAGCGGCTACAGGCCCAGCTCCTACAATGAGCAGTTCTTC. The chain combines TRBV11-2 with TRBJ2-1; D may be TRBD1 (5 bases). Germline V gene sequence: CDR1 SGHAT, CDR2 FQNNGV. The CDR3 is 16 residues long. V lost 5 bases, J lost 0 bases, and 14 bases lay in between. The full variable domain, in which reference TRBV11-2 and TRBJ2-1 provide the parts outside the CDR3, is EAGVAQSPRYKIIEKRQSVAFWCNPISGHATLYWYQQILGQGPKLLIQFQNNGVVDDSQLPKDRFSAERLKGVDSTLKIQPAKLEDSAVYLCASSGYRPSSYNEQFFGPGTRLTVL.

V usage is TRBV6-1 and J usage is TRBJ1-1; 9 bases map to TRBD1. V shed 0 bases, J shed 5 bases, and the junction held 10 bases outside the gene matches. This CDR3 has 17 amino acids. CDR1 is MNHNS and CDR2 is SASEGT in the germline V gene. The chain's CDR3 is CASSEALLGTGFTEAFF. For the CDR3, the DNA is TGTGCCAGCAGTGAAGCGCTTCTTGGGACAGGGTTTACTGAAGCTTTCTTT.

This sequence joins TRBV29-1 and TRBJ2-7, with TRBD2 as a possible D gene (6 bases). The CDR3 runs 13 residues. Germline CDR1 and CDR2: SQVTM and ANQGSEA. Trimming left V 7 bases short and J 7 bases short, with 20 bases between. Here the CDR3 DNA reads TGCAGCGGCCTACGGGAGCCCTCGGGTGAGCAGTACTTC. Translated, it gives CSGLREPSGEQYF.

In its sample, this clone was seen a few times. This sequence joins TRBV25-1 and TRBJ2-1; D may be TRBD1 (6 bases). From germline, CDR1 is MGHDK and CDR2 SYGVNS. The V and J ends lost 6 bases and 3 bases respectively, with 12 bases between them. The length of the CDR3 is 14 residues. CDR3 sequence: CASSSYRDYNEQFF. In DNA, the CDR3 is TGTGCCAGCAGCTCCTACAGGGACTACAATGAGCAGTTCTTC.

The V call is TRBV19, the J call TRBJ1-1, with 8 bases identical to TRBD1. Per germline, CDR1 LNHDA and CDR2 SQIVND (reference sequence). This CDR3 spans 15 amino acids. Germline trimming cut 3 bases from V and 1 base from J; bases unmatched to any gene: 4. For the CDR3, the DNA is TGTGCCAGTAGTATGGACAGGGCGCAGAACACTGAAGCTTTCTTT. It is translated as CASSMDRAQNTEAFF.

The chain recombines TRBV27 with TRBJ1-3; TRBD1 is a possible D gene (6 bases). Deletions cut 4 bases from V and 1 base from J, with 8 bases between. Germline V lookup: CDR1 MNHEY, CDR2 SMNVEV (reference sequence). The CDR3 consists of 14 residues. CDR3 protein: CASSYTGSGNTIYF. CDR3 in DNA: TGTGCCAGCAGTTACACAGGGTCTGGAAACACCATATATTTT.